This record covers a single T cell receptor (beta chain). Antigen: not known. PCR employed 60 Vbeta and 13 Jbeta primers. The assay was immunoSEQ multiplex PCR, and TCRdb's table has in-frame clones only and misses some. The sample data list about 200,000 clones. These data originate in a study of cytomegalovirus exposure and HLA in healthy donors. Study-level findings and limits: Across all donors, roughly uniform sequencing depth was an assumption of the presence/absence analyses.

Sequencing was carried out using PBMCs. This clonotype originated in a girl aged 2-10 years in good health and CMV-seropositive.

In DNA, the CDR3 is TGCGCCAGCCTGGACAGCTACAATGAGCAGTTCTTC. Protein: CASLDSYNEQFF. This chain connects TRBV5-1 to TRBJ2-1; possibly TRBD1 for D (6 bases). Germline CDR1 SGHRS, CDR2 YFSETQ. With 7 bases removed from V and 3 bases from J, the gap between germline ends came to 8 bases. The length of the CDR3 is 12 residues. Full variable domain (missing parts from reference TRBV5-1 and TRBJ2-1): KAGVTQTPRYLIKTRGQQVTLSCSPISGHRSVSWYQQTPGQGLQFLFEYFSETQRNKGNFPGRFSGRQFSNSRSEMNVSTLELGDSALYLCASLDSYNEQFFGPGTRLTVL.